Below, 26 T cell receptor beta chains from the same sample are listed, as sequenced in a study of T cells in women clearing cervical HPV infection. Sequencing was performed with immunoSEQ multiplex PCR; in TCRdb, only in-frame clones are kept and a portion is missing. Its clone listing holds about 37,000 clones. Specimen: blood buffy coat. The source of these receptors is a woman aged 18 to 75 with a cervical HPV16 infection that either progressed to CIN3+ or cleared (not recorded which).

CDR3 DNA, as far as it was read: TGCAGTGCTAGGGGTTTGACAGCTAACTATGGC. Protein sequence: CSARGLTANYG. The entire CDR3 is CSARGLTANYGYTF. V gene TRBV20-1 combines with J gene TRBJ1-2; weak D call: TRBD1 (5 bases). The DNA ends 3 residues before the CDR3 does, and the rest of the CDR3 is filled in from the germline J gene. V lost 3 bases to trimming and J lost 0 bases, with 11 bases between them. The CDR3 length is 14 residues. Germline V lookup: CDR1 DFQATT, CDR2 SNEGSKA (reference sequence).

CDR3 DNA (partial): TGCAGTGCTAGGCTACAGAACAATCAGCCC. It codes for CSARLQNNQP. The full CDR3 sequence reads CSARLQNNQPQHF. The chain recombines TRBV20-1 with TRBJ1-5, with D unresolved. The read gets to within 3 residues of the CDR3 end, and the germline J gene fills in the rest. Germline V gene sequence: CDR1 DFQATT, CDR2 SNEGSKA (reference sequence). The CDR3 loop spans 13 amino acids. The V end was cut by 3 bases, the J end by 3 bases, with 9 bases between.

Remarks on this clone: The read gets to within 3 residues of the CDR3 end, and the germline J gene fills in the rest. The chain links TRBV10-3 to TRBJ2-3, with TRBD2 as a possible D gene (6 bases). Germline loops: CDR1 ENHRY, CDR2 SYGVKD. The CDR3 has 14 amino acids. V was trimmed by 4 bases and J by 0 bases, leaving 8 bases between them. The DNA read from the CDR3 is TGTGCCATCAGTGTTGGGACTAGCACAGATACG. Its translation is CAISVGTSTDT. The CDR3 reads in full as CAISVGTSTDTQYF.

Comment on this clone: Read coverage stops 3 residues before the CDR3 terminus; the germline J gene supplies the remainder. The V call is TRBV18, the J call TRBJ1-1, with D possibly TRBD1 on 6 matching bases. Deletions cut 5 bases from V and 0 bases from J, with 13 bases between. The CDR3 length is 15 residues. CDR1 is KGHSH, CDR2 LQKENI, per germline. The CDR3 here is CASSEGTGMNTEAFF. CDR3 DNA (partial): TGTGCCAGCTCAGAAGGCACAGGGATGAACACTGAA.

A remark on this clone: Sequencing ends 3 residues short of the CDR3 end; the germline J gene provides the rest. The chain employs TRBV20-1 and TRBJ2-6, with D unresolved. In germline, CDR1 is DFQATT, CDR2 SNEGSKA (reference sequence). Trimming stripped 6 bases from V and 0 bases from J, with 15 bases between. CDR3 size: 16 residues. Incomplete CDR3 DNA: TGCAGTGCCTACTGGGCTCGTACCTCTGGGGCCAACGTC. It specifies CSAYWARTSGANV. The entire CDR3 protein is CSAYWARTSGANVLTF.

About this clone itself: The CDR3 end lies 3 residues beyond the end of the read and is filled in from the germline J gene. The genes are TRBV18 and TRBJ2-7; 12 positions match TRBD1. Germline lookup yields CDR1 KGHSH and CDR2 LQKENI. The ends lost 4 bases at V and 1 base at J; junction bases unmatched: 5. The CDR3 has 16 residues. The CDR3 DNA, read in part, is TGTGCCAGCTCACGAGCGGGACAGGGGGCGTCCTACGAG. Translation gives CASSRAGQGASYE. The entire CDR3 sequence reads CASSRAGQGASYEQYF.

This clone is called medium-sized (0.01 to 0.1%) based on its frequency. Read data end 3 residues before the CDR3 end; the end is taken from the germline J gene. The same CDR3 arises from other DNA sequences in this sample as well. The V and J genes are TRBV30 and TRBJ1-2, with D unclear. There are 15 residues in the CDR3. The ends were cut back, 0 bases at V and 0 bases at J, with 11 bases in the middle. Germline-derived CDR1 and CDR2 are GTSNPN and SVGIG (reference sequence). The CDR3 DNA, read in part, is TGTGCCTGGAGTGTAGGGCAGGTTACTAACTATGGC. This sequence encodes CAWSVGQVTNYG. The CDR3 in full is CAWSVGQVTNYGYTF.

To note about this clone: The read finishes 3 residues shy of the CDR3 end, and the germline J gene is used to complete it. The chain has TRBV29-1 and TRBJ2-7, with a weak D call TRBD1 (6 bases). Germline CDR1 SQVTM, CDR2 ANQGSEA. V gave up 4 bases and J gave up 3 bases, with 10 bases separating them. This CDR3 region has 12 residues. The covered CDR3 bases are TGCAGCGTTGGGACAGCCAACTACGAG. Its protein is CSVGTANYE. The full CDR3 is CSVGTANYEQYF.

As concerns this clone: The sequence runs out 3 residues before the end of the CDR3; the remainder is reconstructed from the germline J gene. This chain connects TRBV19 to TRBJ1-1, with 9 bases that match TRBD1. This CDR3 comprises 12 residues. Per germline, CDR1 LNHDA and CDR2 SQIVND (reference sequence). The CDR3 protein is CASSIPGQGAFF. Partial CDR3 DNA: TGTGCCAGTAGTATCCCGGGACAGGGA.

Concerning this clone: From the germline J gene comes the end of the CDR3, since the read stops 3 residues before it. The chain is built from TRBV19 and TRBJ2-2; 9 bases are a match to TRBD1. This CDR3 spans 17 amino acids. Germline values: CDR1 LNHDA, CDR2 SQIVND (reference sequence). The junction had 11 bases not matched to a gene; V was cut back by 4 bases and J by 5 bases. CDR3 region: CASSTGTGWVRTGELFF. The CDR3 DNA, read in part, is TGTGCCAGTAGTACGGGGACAGGGTGGGTGCGTACCGGGGAG.

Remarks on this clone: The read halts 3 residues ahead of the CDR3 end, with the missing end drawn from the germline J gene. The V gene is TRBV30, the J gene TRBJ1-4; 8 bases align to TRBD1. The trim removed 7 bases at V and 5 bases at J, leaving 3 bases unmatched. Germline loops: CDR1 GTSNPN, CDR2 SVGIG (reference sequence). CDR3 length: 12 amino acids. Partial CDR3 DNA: TGTGCCTTCCGGACAGGGAATGAAAAA. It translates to CAFRTGNEK. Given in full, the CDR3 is CAFRTGNEKLFF.

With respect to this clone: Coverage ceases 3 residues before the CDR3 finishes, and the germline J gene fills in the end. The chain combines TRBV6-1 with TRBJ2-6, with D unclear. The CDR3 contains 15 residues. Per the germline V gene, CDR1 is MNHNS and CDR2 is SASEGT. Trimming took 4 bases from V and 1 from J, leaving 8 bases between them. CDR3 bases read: TGTGCCAGCAGTGTTTCCGGGTCTGGGGCCAACGTC. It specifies CASSVSGSGANV. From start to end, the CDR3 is CASSVSGSGANVLTF.

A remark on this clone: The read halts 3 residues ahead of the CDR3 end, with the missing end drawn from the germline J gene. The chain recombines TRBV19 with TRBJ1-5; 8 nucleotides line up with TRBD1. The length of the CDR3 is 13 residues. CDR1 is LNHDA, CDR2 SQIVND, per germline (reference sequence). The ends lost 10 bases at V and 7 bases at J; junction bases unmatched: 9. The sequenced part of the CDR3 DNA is TGTGCCACCCGACAGGGGTACGGGCAGCCC. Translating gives CATRQGYGQP. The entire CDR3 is CATRQGYGQPQHF.

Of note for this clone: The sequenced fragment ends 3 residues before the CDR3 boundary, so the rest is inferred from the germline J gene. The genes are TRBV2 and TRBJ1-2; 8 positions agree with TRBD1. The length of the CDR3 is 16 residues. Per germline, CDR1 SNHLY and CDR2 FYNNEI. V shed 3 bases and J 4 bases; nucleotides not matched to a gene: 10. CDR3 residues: CASSEFIPDRAYGYTF. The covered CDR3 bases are TGTGCCAGCAGTGAGTTTATCCCGGACAGGGCCTATGGC. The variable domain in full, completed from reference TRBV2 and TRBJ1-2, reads EPEVTQTPSHQVTQMGQEVILRCVPISNHLYFYWYRQILGQKVEFLVSFYNNEISEKSEIFDDQFSVERPDGSNFTLKIRSTKLEDSAMYFCASSEFIPDRAYGYTFGSGTRLTVV.

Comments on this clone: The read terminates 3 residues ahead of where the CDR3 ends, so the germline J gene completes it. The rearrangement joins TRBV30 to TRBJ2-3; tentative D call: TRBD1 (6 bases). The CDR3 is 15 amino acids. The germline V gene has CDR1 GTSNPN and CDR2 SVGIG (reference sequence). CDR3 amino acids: CAWKQGVGSQETQYF. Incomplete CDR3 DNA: TGTGCCTGGAAACAGGGAGTGGGAAGCCAAGAGACG.

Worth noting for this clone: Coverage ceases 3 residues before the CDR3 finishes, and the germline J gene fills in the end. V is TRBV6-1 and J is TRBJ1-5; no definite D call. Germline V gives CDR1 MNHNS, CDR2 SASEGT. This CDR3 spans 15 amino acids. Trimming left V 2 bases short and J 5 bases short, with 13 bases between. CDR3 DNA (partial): TGTGCCAGCAGTGAACCCAGGTTACAGCATCAGCCC. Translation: CASSEPRLQHQP. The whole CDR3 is CASSEPRLQHQPQHF.

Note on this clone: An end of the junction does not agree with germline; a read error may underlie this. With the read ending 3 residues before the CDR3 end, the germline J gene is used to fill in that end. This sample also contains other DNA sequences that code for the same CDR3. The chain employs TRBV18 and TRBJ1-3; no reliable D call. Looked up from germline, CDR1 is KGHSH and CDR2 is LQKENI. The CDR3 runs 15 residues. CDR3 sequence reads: CASSPGQPPGNTIYF. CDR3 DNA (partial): TGTGCCAGCTCACCGGGCCAGCCGCCCGGAAACACA.

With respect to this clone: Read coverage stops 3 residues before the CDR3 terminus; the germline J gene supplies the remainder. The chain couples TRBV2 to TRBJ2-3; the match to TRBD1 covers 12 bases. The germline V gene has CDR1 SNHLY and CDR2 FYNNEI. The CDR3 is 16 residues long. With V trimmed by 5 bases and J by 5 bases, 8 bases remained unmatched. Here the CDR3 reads CASSYRDRGLVDTQYF. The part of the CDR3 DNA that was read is TGTGCCAGCAGTTACCGGGACAGGGGGCTAGTAGATACG.

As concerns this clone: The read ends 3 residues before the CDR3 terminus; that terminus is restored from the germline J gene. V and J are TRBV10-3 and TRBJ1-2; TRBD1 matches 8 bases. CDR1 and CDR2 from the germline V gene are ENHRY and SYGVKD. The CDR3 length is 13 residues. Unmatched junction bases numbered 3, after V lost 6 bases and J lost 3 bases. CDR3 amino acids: CAIRGQGDYGYTF. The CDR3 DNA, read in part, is TGTGCCATCAGAGGACAGGGAGACTATGGC.

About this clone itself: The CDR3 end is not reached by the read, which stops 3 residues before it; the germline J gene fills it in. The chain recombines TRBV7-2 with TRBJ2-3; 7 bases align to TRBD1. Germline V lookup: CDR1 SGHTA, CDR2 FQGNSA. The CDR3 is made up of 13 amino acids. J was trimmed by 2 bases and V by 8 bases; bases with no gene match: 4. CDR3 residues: CASQTGYTDTQYF. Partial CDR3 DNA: TGTGCCAGCCAGACAGGGTACACAGATACG.

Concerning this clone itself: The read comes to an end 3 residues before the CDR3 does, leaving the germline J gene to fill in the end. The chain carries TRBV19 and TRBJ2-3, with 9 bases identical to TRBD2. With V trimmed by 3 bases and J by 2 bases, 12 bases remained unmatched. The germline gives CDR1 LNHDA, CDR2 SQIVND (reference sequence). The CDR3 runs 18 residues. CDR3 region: CASSIDPLAGDNTDTQYF. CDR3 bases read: TGTGCCAGTAGTATCGACCCCTTAGCGGGAGATAACACAGATACG.

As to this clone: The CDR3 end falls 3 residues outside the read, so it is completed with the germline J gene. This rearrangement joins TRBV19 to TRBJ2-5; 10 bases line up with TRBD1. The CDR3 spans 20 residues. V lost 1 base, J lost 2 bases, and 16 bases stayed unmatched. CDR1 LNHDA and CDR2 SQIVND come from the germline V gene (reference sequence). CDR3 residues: CASSIGGWIWDRGPQETQYF. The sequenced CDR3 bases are TGTGCCAGTAGTATAGGAGGCTGGATCTGGGACAGGGGCCCTCAAGAGACC.

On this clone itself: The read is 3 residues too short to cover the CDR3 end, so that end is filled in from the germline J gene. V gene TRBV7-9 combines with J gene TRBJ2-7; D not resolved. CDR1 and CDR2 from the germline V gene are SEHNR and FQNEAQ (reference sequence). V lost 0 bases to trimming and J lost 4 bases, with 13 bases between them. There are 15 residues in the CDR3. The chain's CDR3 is CASSLALIAVYEQYF. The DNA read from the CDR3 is TGTGCCAGCAGCTTAGCGCTGATAGCAGTTTACGAG.

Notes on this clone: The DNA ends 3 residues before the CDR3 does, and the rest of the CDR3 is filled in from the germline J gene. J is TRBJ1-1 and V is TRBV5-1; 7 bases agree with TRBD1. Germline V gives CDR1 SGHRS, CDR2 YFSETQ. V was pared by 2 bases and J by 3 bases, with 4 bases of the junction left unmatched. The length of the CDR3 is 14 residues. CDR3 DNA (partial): TGCGCCAGCAGCTTTCAGGGACAGTACACTGAA. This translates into CASSFQGQYTE. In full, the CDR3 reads CASSFQGQYTEAFF.

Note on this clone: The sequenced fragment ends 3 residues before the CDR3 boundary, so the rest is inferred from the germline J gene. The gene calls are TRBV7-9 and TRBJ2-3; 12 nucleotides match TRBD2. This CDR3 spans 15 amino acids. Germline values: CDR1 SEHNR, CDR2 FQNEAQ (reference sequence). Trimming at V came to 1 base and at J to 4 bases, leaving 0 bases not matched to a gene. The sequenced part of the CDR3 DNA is TGTGCCAGCAGCTTAGGACTAGCGGGAGCAGATACG. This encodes CASSLGLAGADT. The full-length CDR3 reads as CASSLGLAGADTQYF.

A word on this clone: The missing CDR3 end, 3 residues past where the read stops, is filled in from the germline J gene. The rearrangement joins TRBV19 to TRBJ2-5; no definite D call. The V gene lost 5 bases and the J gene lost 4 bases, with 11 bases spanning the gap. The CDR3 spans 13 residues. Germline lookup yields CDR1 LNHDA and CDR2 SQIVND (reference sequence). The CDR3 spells CASSPRLPETQYF. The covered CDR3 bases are TGTGCCAGTAGTCCTAGACTCCCAGAGACC.